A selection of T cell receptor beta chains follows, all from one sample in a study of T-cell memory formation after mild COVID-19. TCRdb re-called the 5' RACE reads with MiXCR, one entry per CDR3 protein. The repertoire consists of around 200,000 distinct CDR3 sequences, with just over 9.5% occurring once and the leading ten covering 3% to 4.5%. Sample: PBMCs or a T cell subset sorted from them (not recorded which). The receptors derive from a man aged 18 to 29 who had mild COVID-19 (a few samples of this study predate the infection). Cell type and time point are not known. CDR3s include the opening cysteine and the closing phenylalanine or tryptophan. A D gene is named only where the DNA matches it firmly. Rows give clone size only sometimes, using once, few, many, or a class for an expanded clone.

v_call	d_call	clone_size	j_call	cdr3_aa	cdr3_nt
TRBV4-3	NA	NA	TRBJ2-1	CASSQDLGGPPTNEQFF	TGCGCCAGCAGCCAAGATCTAGGGGGGCCACCGACTAATGAGCAGTTCTTC
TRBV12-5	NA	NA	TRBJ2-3	CASGFQGWDTQYF	TGTGCTAGTGGTTTTCAGGGATGGGATACGCAGTATTTT
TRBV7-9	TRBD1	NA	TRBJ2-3	CASSFDRGSTDTQYF	TGTGCCAGCAGCTTCGACAGGGGAAGCACAGATACGCAGTATTTT
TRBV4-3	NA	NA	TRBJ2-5	CASSNSRETQYF	TGCGCCAGCAGCAACAGCAGGGAGACCCAGTACTTC
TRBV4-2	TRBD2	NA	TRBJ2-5	CASSQAGLAGGRETQYF	TGTGCCAGCAGCCAAGCGGGACTAGCGGGGGGAAGGGAGACCCAGTACTTC
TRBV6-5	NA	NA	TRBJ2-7	CASSYSTGRFTYEQYF	TGTGCCAGCAGTTATTCAACAGGGCGATTCACCTACGAGCAGTACTTC
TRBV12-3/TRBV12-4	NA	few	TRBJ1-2	CASSLTRGGGSYGYTF	TGTGCCAGCAGTCTTACCCGGGGGGGGGGCTCCTATGGCTACACCTTC
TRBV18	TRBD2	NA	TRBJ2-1	CASSPRDYPNEQFF	TGTGCCAGCTCACCAAGGGACTATCCCAATGAGCAGTTCTTC
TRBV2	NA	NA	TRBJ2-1	CASRETVNNEQFF	TGTGCCAGCAGAGAGACAGTTAACAATGAGCAGTTCTTC
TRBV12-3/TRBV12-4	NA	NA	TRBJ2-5	CASSQGAQETQYF	TGTGCCAGCAGTCAGGGTGCCCAAGAGACCCAGTACTTC
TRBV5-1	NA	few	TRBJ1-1	CASSLLGFDGAEAFF	TGCGCCAGCAGCTTGTTGGGATTCGATGGGGCTGAAGCTTTCTTT
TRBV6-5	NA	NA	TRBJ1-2	CASSAAQTYGYTF	TGTGCCAGCAGTGCCGCTCAGACCTATGGCTACACCTTC
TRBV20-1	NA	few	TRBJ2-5	CSANSGVTQYF	TGCAGTGCTAATTCCGGGGTGACCCAGTACTTC
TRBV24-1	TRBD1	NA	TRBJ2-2	CATSDTGQGNTGELFF	TGTGCCACCAGTGACACGGGACAGGGGAACACCGGGGAGCTGTTTTTT
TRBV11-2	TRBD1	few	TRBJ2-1	CASSPRLLRGKSNEQFF	TGTGCCAGCAGCCCCAGACTCCTCAGGGGGAAGTCCAATGAGCAGTTCTTC
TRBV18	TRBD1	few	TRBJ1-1	CASSPSTGVDTEAFF	TGTGCCAGCTCACCCTCGACAGGGGTGGACACTGAAGCTTTCTTT
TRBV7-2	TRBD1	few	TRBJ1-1	CASSFLGDRDTEAFF	TGTGCCAGCAGCTTCTTAGGAGACAGGGACACTGAAGCTTTCTTT
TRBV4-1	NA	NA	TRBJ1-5	CASSQGSSLGNQPQHF	TGCGCCAGCAGCCAAGGGAGCAGCCTTGGCAATCAGCCCCAGCATTTT
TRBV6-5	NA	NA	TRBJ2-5	CASSYSLGRRQETQYF	TGTGCCAGCAGTTACTCGCTGGGCAGGCGTCAAGAGACCCAGTACTTC
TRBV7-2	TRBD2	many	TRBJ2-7	CASSLEASGAYEQYF	TGTGCCAGCAGCTTAGAGGCTAGCGGGGCCTACGAGCAGTACTTC
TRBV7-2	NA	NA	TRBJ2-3	CASSLASLRTDTQYF	TGTGCCAGCAGCTTAGCCAGCTTACGCACAGATACGCAGTATTTT
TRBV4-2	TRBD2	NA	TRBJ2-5	CASSRAGGKETQYF	TGTGCCAGCAGCCGAGCGGGGGGGAAAGAGACCCAGTACTTC